Each of the 19 T cell receptor beta chains below was sequenced from the same sample in a study of shared clonotypes between healthy human individuals. Here immunoSEQ multiplex PCR was the method, and the copy in TCRdb shows in-frame clones only, minus some. The sample records a few million clones, 85% to 95% being singletons. Sample: naive CD4+ T cells from PBMCs. The subset is: CD45RA+ positively selected. The source is a young man in good health. Some clones in this sample may be carry-over from other donors' samples.

The chain links TRBV5-1 to TRBJ2-5; TRBD1 matches 8 bases. Trimming cost V 4 bases and J 5 bases; bases outside gene matches: 10. Per the germline V gene, CDR1 is SGHRS and CDR2 is YFSETQ. The CDR3 has 15 residues. The CDR3 bases are TGCGCCAGCAGCCGAGGGCAGGGGGCGTGGGAGACCCAGTACTTC. Protein product: CASSRGQGAWETQYF. The full variable domain, in which reference TRBV5-1 and TRBJ2-5 provide the parts outside the CDR3, is KAGVTQTPRYLIKTRGQQVTLSCSPISGHRSVSWYQQTPGQGLQFLFEYFSETQRNKGNFPGRFSGRQFSNSRSEMNVSTLELGDSALYLCASSRGQGAWETQYFGPGTRLLVL.

This chain links TRBV30 with TRBJ1-2, with TRBD1 as a possible D gene (5 bases). The CDR3 extends over 10 amino acids. Trimming took off 5 bases at V and 9 bases at J, with 10 bases between the two ends. Germline assignment: CDR1 GTSNPN and CDR2 SVGIG (reference sequence). Here the CDR3 reads CAWGGSRYTF. CDR3 sequence (DNA): TGTGCCTGGGGGGGGTCCCGCTACACCTTC.

The chain links TRBV29-1 to TRBJ2-1; TRBD2 matches 14 bases. From germline, CDR1 is SQVTM and CDR2 ANQGSEA. This CDR3 spans 14 amino acids. V was clipped by 4 bases and J by 6 bases; unmatched bases: 2. The CDR3 spells CSVVGLAGVNEQFF. The DNA for the CDR3 is TGCAGCGTTGTGGGACTAGCGGGAGTCAATGAGCAGTTCTTC.

The CDR3 protein is CASSNLVLAFF. The CDR3 DNA is TGTGCCAGCAGCAACTTGGTTCTAGCTTTCTTT. The chain links TRBV7-9 to TRBJ1-1; D unresolved. This CDR3 region has 11 residues. V shed 5 bases and J shed 10 bases, with 11 bases lying between them. Germline CDR1 is SEHNR and CDR2 is FQNEAQ (reference sequence).

This clone was recorded only once. CDR3 DNA: TGTGCCAGCAGTGACTCGCGGGAGGGTCGGGAGACCCAGTACTTC. Its protein is CASSDSREGRETQYF. The chain employs TRBV6-1 and TRBJ2-5, with 9 positions matching TRBD2. The CDR3 has 15 residues. V was clipped by 3 bases and J by 5 bases; unmatched bases: 7. Germline-derived CDR1 and CDR2 are MNHNS and SASEGT.

The V and J genes are TRBV18 and TRBJ2-4; possible D gene TRBD1, 5 bases. The CDR3 is 16 amino acids. Trimming removed 3 bases at V and 0 bases at J, with 12 bases between. Germline CDR1 KGHSH, CDR2 LQKENI. The CDR3 region has the DNA TGTGCCAGCTCACCTCCTCCCGACAGAGCCAAAAACATTCAGTACTTC. This gives the protein CASSPPPDRAKNIQYF.

The genes are TRBV7-2 and TRBJ2-3; D unclear. Trimming removed 3 bases from V and 8 bases from J, with 9 bases in between. The CDR3 spans 12 residues. Germline V CDR1 and CDR2: SGHTA, FQGNSA. CDR3 in DNA: TGTGCCAGCAGCTTCGTGCGGCCTACGCAGTATTTT. Protein: CASSFVRPTQYF.

The chain recombines TRBV11-3 with TRBJ2-1, with TRBD2 identical over 7 bases. V was clipped by 4 bases and J by 3 bases; unmatched bases: 6. This CDR3 spans 15 amino acids. Germline CDR1 reads SGHNT; CDR2 reads YENEEA. The CDR3 here is CASSSSGTNYNEQFF. The CDR3 nucleotides read TGTGCCAGCAGCTCCAGCGGGACCAACTACAATGAGCAGTTCTTC.

This rearrangement joins TRBV9 to TRBJ2-1; 9 bases are a match to TRBD2. The CDR3 is 17 residues long. After removal of 3 bases from V and 0 bases from J, the junction contained 7 bases not matched to a gene. CDR1 and CDR2 (germline): SGDLS, YYNGEE. The DNA of the CDR3 is TGTGCCAGCAGCGCCGGGACTAGCACCAGCTCCTACAATGAGCAGTTCTTC. It specifies CASSAGTSTSSYNEQFF. Supplemented by reference TRBV9 and TRBJ2-1, the full variable domain reads DSGVTQTPKHLITATGQRVTLRCSPRSGDLSVYWYQQSLDQGLQFLIQYYNGEERAKGNILERFSAQQFPDLHSELNLSSLELGDSALYFCASSAGTSTSSYNEQFFGPGTRLTVL.

V and J are TRBV5-1 and TRBJ2-4; D possibly corresponds to TRBD1 (5 bases). This CDR3 comprises 15 residues. V was clipped by 0 bases and J by 8 bases, with 15 bases between them. Germline loops: CDR1 SGHRS, CDR2 YFSETQ. CDR3 residues: CASSLGQGLWDIQYF. The CDR3, as DNA: TGCGCCAGCAGCTTGGGCCAGGGCCTTTGGGACATTCAGTACTTC.

This chain connects TRBV7-3 to TRBJ2-3; D not certain. Germline V gene data show CDR1 as SGHTA and CDR2 as FQGTGA. Deletions cut 4 bases from V and 6 bases from J, with 20 bases between. This CDR3 contains 16 residues. CDR3 DNA: TGTGCCAGCAGCTCCCCCCTGAGAATAGAGGCGGATACGCAGTATTTT. Amino acids: CASSSPLRIEADTQYF.

The rearrangement joins TRBV2 to TRBJ2-4; 8 positions agree with TRBD1. The length of the CDR3 is 16 residues. Trimming removed 6 bases from V and 6 bases from J; junction bases left unmatched: 13. Germline loops: CDR1 SNHLY, CDR2 FYNNEI. The chain's CDR3 is CASRKSQGARGNIQYF. The CDR3, as DNA: TGTGCCAGCAGAAAAAGTCAGGGGGCGCGGGGAAACATTCAGTACTTC.

V is TRBV19 and J is TRBJ1-4; D is uncertain. Trimming stripped 7 bases from V and 8 bases from J, with 20 bases between. The CDR3 runs 15 residues. Germline loops: CDR1 LNHDA, CDR2 SQIVND (reference sequence). CDR3 nucleotide sequence: TGTGCCAGTACCGTATATGACGGCGGACGGGAAAAACTGTTTTTT. Its protein product is CASTVYDGGREKLFF.

The genes are TRBV9 and TRBJ2-1, with 7 bases matching TRBD2. The ends lost 3 bases at V and 9 bases at J; junction bases unmatched: 12. Per germline, CDR1 SGDLS and CDR2 YYNGEE. This CDR3 contains 15 residues. The CDR3 sequence: CASSEPKLARGEQFF. The DNA of the CDR3 is TGTGCCAGCAGCGAGCCCAAACTAGCGAGGGGTGAGCAGTTCTTC.

This clone was observed a few times. The genes are TRBV7-9 and TRBJ2-7; D tentatively fits TRBD1 or TRBD2 (7 bases each). Germline values: CDR1 SEHNR, CDR2 FQNEAQ (reference sequence). V lost 5 bases, J lost 2 bases, and 13 bases lay in between. The CDR3 is made up of 14 amino acids. CDR3 coding DNA: TGTGCCAGCAGCCTCAGCGGGACAGCCTACGAGCAGTACTTC. It codes for CASSLSGTAYEQYF.

The chain couples TRBV30 to TRBJ1-6, with a tentative D call TRBD1 (5 bases). The length of the CDR3 is 13 residues. V was clipped by 7 bases and J by 8 bases, with 15 bases between them. From germline, CDR1 is GTSNPN and CDR2 SVGIG (reference sequence). The CDR3 spells CASGTDLHSPLHF. The CDR3 nucleotides are TGTGCCTCTGGGACGGACCTTCATTCACCCCTCCACTTT. The whole variable domain, remainder taken from reference TRBV30 and TRBJ1-6, is SQTIHQWPATLVQPVGSPLSLECTVEGTSNPNLYWYRQAAGRGLQLLFYSVGIGQISSEVPQNLSASRPQDRQFILSSKKLLLSDSGFYLCASGTDLHSPLHFGNGTRLTVT.

This clone was detected a few times. This chain links TRBV6-6 with TRBJ1-2; 9 bases map to TRBD1. CDR3 length: 15 amino acids. Losses at the gene ends were 6 bases for V and 3 bases for J; bases not matched to a gene: 8. CDR1 and CDR2 from the germline V gene are MNHNY and SVGAGI (reference sequence). The CDR3 DNA sequence: TGTGCCAGCAGCCCCGCCGGGACAGGGTACTATGGCTACACCTTC. As protein: CASSPAGTGYYGYTF.

This clone occurred once. In the same sample, other DNA sequences code for this CDR3. The chain carries TRBV4-1 and TRBJ2-7; a possible D gene is TRBD1 (5 bases). V was pared by 0 bases and J by 1 base, with 10 bases between. In germline, CDR1 is MGHRA, CDR2 YSYEKL. CDR3 length equals 15 residues. The CDR3 region is CASSQDRVGSYEQYF. CDR3 bases: TGCGCCAGCAGCCAAGACAGGGTCGGATCCTACGAGCAGTACTTC.

The chain has TRBV7-9 and TRBJ1-4; no firm D call. V was cut by 1 base and J by 1 base, with 10 bases left in between. This CDR3 region has 16 residues. CDR1 is SEHNR and CDR2 is FQNEAQ in the germline V gene (reference sequence). CDR3: CASSLGSARTNEKLFF. CDR3 DNA: TGTGCCAGCAGCTTAGGTTCCGCAAGAACTAATGAAAAACTGTTTTTT.